The 7 T cell receptor beta chains below all came from one sample that was sequenced in a study of shared clonotypes between healthy human individuals. Measured with immunoSEQ multiplex PCR; TCRdb has only the in-frame clones, and not every one. The repertoire has some 2 million clones, approximately 95% of them found once; the top ten carry roughly 1.1%. Naive CD8 populations comprised CD45RO-negative cells positively selected for CCR7, excluding terminally differentiated effector memory CD45RA+ cells. Specimen: naive CD8+ T cells sorted from blood. The receptors derive from a man aged 18 to 29 in good health.

The J gene is TRBJ2-5, the V gene TRBV6-5; the D call may be TRBD1 or TRBD2 (5 bases each). Germline assignment: CDR1 MNHEY and CDR2 SVGAGI. V lost 3 bases to trimming and J lost 2 bases, with 10 bases between them. This CDR3 spans 14 amino acids. In nucleotides, the CDR3 is TGTGCCAGCAGTTATCGGGGCGTTCAAGAGACCCAGTACTTC. It codes for CASSYRGVQETQYF.

CDR3 region: CASSQEGTGGYTEAFF. CDR3 coding DNA: TGCGCCAGCAGCCAAGAAGGGACAGGGGGGTACACTGAAGCTTTCTTT. The gene calls are TRBV4-1 and TRBJ1-1; TRBD1 agrees at 11 bases. From germline, CDR1 is MGHRA and CDR2 YSYEKL. Germline trimming cut 0 bases from V and 3 bases from J; bases unmatched to any gene: 3. The CDR3 totals 16 residues.

V usage is TRBV6-1 and J usage is TRBJ1-1; TRBD1 is a possible D gene (5 bases). In germline, CDR1 is MNHNS, CDR2 SASEGT. This CDR3 is 14 amino acids long. Trimming pared 6 bases from V and 1 base from J, leaving 12 bases between. CDR3 region: CASRGEVTNTEAFF. In nucleotides, the CDR3 is TGTGCCAGCAGGGGGGAGGTGACGAACACTGAAGCTTTCTTT.

The sample holds a few counts of this clone. V usage is TRBV21-1 and J usage is TRBJ2-5; whether TRBD1, the table's D call, matches the DNA was not checked. TRBV21-1 is labeled a pseudogene. The CDR3 covers 17 residues. Written as DNA, the CDR3 is TGTGCCAGCAGCAAAGCGCTTTCCTGCAGGTCCCAAGAGACCCAGTACTTC. This translates into CASSKALSCRSQETQYF.

V gene TRBV9 combines with J gene TRBJ1-2; D gene ambiguous. V lost 4 bases, J lost 4 bases, and 11 bases lay in between. CDR1 SGDLS and CDR2 YYNGEE come from the germline V gene. The CDR3 contains 13 residues. DNA for the CDR3: TGTGCCAGCAGCCCCAATGGCGGCTATGGCTACACCTTC. Its protein is CASSPNGGYGYTF.

This chain links TRBV27 with TRBJ2-1, with D perhaps matching TRBD1 or TRBD2 (5 bases each). CDR1 and CDR2 (germline): MNHEY, SMNVEV (reference sequence). This CDR3 has 14 amino acids. Trimming took 6 bases from V and 8 from J, leaving 17 bases between them. This chain's CDR3 is CASSWGTAVDEQFF. CDR3 sequence (DNA): TGTGCCAGCAGCTGGGGGACCGCCGTCGATGAGCAGTTCTTC.

This clone appeared a single time. Distinct nucleotide sequences in the sample also encode this CDR3. V and J are TRBV2 and TRBJ1-3; D gene ambiguous. The CDR3 is made up of 14 amino acids. Germline CDR1 SNHLY, CDR2 FYNNEI. Trimming removed 1 base from V and 1 base from J, with 5 bases in between. Written as DNA, the CDR3 is TGTGCCAGCAGTGAAGGGGGATCTGGAAACACCATATATTTT. Translating gives CASSEGGSGNTIYF.